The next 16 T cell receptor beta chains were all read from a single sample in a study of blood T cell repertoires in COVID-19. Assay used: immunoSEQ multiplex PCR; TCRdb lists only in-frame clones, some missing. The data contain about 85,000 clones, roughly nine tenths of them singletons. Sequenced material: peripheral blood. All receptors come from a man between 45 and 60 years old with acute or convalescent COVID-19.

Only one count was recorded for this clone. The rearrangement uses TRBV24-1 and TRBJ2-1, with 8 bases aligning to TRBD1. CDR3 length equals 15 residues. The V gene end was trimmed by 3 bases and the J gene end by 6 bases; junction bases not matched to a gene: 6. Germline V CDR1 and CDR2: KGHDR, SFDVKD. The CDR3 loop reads CATSDPGTGGNEQFF. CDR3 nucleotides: TGTGCCACCAGTGATCCCGGGACAGGAGGCAATGAGCAGTTCTTC.

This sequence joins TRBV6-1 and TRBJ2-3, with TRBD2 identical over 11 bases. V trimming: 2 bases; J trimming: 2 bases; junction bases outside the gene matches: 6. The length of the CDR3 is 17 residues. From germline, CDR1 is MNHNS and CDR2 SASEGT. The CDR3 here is CASSEFTSGGLTDTQYF. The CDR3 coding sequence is TGTGCCAGCAGTGAATTTACTAGCGGGGGCCTCACAGATACGCAGTATTTT.

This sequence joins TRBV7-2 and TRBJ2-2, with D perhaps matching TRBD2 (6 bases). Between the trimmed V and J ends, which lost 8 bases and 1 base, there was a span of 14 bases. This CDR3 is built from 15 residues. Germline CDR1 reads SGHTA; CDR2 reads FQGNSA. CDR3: CASRPSSVNTGELFF. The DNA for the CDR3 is TGTGCCAGCCGACCGTCTAGCGTGAACACCGGGGAGCTGTTTTTT.

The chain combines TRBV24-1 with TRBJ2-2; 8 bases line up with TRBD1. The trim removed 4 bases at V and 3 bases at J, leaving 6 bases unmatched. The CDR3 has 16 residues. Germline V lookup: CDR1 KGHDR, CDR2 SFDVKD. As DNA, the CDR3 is TGTGCCACCAGTGACTGGACAGGGACCGACACCGGGGAGCTGTTTTTT. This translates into CATSDWTGTDTGELFF.

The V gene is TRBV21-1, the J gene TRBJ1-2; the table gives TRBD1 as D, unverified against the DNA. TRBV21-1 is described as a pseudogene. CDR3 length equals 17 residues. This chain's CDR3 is CASSKDGQAQCSYGYTF. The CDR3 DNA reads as TGTGCCAGCAGCAAAGATGGACAGGCCCAATGTAGCTATGGCTACACCTTC.

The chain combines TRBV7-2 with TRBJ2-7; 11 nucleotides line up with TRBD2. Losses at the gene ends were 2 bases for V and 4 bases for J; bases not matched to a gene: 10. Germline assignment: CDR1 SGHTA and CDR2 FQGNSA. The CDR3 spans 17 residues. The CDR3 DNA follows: TGTGCCAGCAGCTTAATGGCCGGGACTAGCGGTATTTACGAGCAGTACGTC. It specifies CASSLMAGTSGIYEQYV.

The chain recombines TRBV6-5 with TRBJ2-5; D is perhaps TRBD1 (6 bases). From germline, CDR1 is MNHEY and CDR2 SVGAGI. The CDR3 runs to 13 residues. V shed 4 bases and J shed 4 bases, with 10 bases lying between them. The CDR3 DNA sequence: TGTGCCAGCAGTTGGGTACAGGGAGAGACCCAGTACTTC. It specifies CASSWVQGETQYF.

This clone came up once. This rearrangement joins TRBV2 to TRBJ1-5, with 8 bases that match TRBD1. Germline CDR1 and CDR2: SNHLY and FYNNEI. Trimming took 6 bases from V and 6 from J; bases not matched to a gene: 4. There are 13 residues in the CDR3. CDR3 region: CASRQGGIQPQHF. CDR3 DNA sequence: TGTGCCAGCAGACAGGGGGGGATTCAGCCCCAGCATTTT.

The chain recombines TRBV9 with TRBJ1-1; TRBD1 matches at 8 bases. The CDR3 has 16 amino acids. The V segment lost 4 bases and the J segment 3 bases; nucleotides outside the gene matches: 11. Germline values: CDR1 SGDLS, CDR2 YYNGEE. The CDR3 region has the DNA TGTGCCAGCAGCACAAGGGACAGGCCCAGTCACACTGAAGCTTTCTTT. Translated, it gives CASSTRDRPSHTEAFF. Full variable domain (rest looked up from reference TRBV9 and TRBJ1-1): DSGVTQTPKHLITATGQRVTLRCSPRSGDLSVYWYQQSLDQGLQFLIQYYNGEERAKGNILERFSAQQFPDLHSELNLSSLELGDSALYFCASSTRDRPSHTEAFFGQGTRLTVV.

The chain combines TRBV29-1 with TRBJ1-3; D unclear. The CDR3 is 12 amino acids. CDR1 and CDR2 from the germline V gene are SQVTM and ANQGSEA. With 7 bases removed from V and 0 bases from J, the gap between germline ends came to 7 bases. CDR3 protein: CSALFSGNTIYF. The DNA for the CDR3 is TGCAGCGCCCTCTTCTCTGGAAACACCATATATTTT.

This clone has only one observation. The DNA of the CDR3 is TGTGCCAGCAGCCCCAGCCCTAGCGGGGGGGGCACAGATACGCAGTATTTT. This codes for CASSPSPSGGGTDTQYF. The rearrangement joins TRBV7-4 to TRBJ2-3; 12 bases line up with TRBD2. The CDR3 is 17 amino acids. V shed 5 bases and J 1 base; nucleotides not matched to a gene: 7. Germline CDR1 and CDR2: SGHVT and SQSDAQ.

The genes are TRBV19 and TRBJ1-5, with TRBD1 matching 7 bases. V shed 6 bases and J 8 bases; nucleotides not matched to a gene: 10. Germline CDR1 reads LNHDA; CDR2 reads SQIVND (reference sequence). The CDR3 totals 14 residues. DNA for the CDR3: TGTGCCAGTAGCGGACAGGCCGGTAGGAAGCCCCAGCATTTT. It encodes CASSGQAGRKPQHF.

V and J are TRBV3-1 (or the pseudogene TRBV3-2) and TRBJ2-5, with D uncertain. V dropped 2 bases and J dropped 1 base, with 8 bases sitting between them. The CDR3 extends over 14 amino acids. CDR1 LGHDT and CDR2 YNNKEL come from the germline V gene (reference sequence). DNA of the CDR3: TGTGCCAGCAGCCAACGACATTCCCAAGAGACCCAGTACTTC. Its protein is CASSQRHSQETQYF.

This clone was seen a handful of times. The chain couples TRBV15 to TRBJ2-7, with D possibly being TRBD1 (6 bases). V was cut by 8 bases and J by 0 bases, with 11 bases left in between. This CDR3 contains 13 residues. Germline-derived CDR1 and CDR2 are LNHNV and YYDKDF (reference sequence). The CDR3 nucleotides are TGTGCCACCCCCCGGGACAACTCCTACGAGCAGTACTTC. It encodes CATPRDNSYEQYF. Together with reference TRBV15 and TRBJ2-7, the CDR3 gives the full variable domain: DAMVIQNPRYQVTQFGKPVTLSCSQTLNHNVMYWYQQKSSQAPKLLFHYYDKDFNNEADTPDNFQSRRPNTSFCFLDIRSPGLGDTAMYLCATPRDNSYEQYFGPGTRLTVT.

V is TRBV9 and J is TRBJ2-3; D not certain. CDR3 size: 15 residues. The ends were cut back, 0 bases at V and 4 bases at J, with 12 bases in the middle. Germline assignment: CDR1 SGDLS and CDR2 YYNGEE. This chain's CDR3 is CASSVAKSSPDTQYF. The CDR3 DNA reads TGTGCCAGCAGCGTAGCCAAGAGTAGCCCAGATACGCAGTATTTT.

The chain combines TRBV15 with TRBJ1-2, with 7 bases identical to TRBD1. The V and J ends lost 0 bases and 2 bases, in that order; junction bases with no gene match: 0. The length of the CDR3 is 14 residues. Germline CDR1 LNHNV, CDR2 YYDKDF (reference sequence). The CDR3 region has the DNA TGTGCCACCAGCAGAGAACAGGGGAACTATGGCTACACCTTC. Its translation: CATSREQGNYGYTF.